This T cell receptor beta chain originates from a study of T cell changes during pregnancy in multiple sclerosis. Sequencing was performed with immunoSEQ multiplex PCR; in TCRdb, only in-frame clones are kept and a portion is missing. The sample carries around 45,000 clones, approximately 90% recorded once. The TCR comes from a female donor with multiple sclerosis, enrolled in a pregnancy study. The source was CD8+ T cells from peripheral blood mononuclear cells, collected in the second trimester of pregnancy.

The CDR3 reads CASSWGTGPGTEAFF. Here the CDR3 DNA reads TGTGCCAGCAGCTGGGGGACAGGGCCGGGAACTGAAGCTTTCTTT. V usage is TRBV5-4 and J usage is TRBJ1-1; 9 bases are shared with TRBD1. V shed 3 bases and J 5 bases; nucleotides not matched to a gene: 8. The CDR3 runs 15 residues. Germline lookup yields CDR1 SGHNT and CDR2 YYREEE (reference sequence).